This entry describes one T cell receptor (beta chain). Its antigen is unknown. No much larger clone exists at a distance of one base, and base qualities are not known. The V end loses 0 bases and the J end loses 10 bases, and a stretch of 13 bases separates them. The CDR3 starts with the cysteine, ends with the phenylalanine, and has 14 residues. This entry keeps only the CDR3 DNA: 42 bases, framed from base 1. The germline V gene (reference sequence) supplies CDR1 GTSNPN and CDR2 SVGIG. In the ViraFEST assay, PBMC were stimulated with viral peptide pools, and TCR sequencing was then used to find antigen-specific CD4+ T cell clonotypes based on their expansion. After around 11 days of culture, CD4+ T cells were isolated with the EasySep CD4+ T cell isolation kit. Negative nucleocapsid antibody results before and after vaccination confirmed that the healthy vaccine recipients had no prior SARS-CoV-2 infection. Roughly 2.1 million PBMC per well were cultured in IMDM with about 5.1% human AB serum, 10 IU/ml IL-2 and gentamicin, plus 10 ug/ml peptides. Half of the culture medium was replaced with fresh IL-2-containing medium on days 3 and 7. Each peptide stimulation condition was cultured in triplicate wells unless otherwise noted. Using Ficoll-Paque Plus gradient centrifugation, PBMC were separated from whole blood and then either used fresh or cryopreserved at -140C. Overlapping peptide pools spanned the spike proteins of SARS-CoV-2 and the common cold coronaviruses HCoV-NL63, HCoV-OC43 and HCoV-229E. The QIAamp micro DNA kit was used to extract genomic DNA from the cultured CD4+ T cells.

The source of the sample is a study of vaccination effects on CD4 cells after COVID-19 (dated by TCRdb to 2021 to 2024). Notes on the research overall: Each participant got two doses of an mRNA SARS-CoV-2 vaccine, either BNT162b2 or mRNA-1273. In both COVID-19 convalescent patients and infection-naive vaccine recipients, the study compared SARS-CoV-2 spike-specific CD4+ TCR repertoires from before mRNA vaccination with those from after it. The Oncomine TCR Beta short-read assay on an Illumina iSeq 100 was used to sequence cultures from other donors in the study. A total of ten to eleven COVID-19 convalescent patients and a handful of SARS-CoV-2-naive healthy vaccine recipients were included in the full study. Overall study outcomes, separate from this receptor: The study was limited by a small number of convalescent patients, and early post-infection timepoints were lacking. At late post-vaccination timepoints, both infection-induced and vaccine-induced clones showed marked clonal contraction, consistent with waning T cell responses. Among healthy vaccine recipients, nearly all vaccine-induced clones were SARS-CoV-2 mono-reactive, and only 1 of 255 was cross-reactive with common cold coronaviruses.

The library was built by means of the immunoSEQ multiplex PCR assay. DNA from the cultured and isolated CD4+ T cells underwent TCR beta CDR3 sequencing. The authors' analysis ran thus. The analysis removed non-productive TCR sequences, trimmed reads to the CDR3 region, and retained only CDR3s that were 7 or more amino acids long. Antigen-specific clonotypes were identified with the MANAFEST web app by comparing expansion in peptide wells against reference cultures. Positive clones required FDR<0.05 expansion versus reference and all other wells, odds ratio above 5, and frequency above 0.1% in two replicate wells. A clonotype was defined as cross-reactive if the clonotype was significantly expanded both in SARS-CoV-2 spike wells and in at least one common cold coronavirus spike condition. Using the stringdist R package, CDR3 similarity was measured by Levenshtein distance, and unrooted trees were constructed with ape in R 3.6.1. TCRdb stores this immuneACCESS table with in-frame sequences only. Part of the clones is absent; in the studies checked, under half of the shortfall reflects unresolved V genes, and no reason is known for the rest. That table furnishes V, J and clone size, whereas the DNA furnished D and trimming. Across this sample there are around 71,000 clones, with approximately 70% seen only once. The leading ten clones occupy 4% of the sample.

The sample here was CD4+ T cells from PBMCs cultured with HCoV-OC43 spike peptides, taken before COVID-19 vaccination. The cell subset or site label on this specimen signifies: HCoV-OC43 spike overlapping peptide pool stimulation. The TCR sequence derives from a human donor who received a COVID-19 vaccine. In this chain, TRBV30 is recombined with TRBJ1-6, with the D gene not confidently named. CDR3 region: CAWSVPPGSSPLHF. The DNA reads as follows: TGTGCCTGGAGTGTACCCCCGGGTTCGTCACCCCTCCACTTT. The full variable domain, with segments outside the CDR3 supplied by the reference TRBV30 and TRBJ1-6 proteins, appears as SQTIHQWPATLVQPVGSPLSLECTVEGTSNPNLYWYRQAAGRGLQLLFYSVGIGQISSEVPQNLSASRPQDRQFILSSKKLLLSDSGFYLCAWSVPPGSSPLHFGNGTRLTVT.